These 30 T cell receptor beta chains originate from one sample sequenced in a study of cytomegalovirus exposure and HLA in healthy donors. The PCR made use of 60 Vbeta and 13 Jbeta primers. The protocol was immunoSEQ multiplex PCR, while the TCRdb copy is restricted to in-frame clones and leaves out a portion. The data contain approximately 160,000 clones, 68% of them singletons. The sequenced sample was PBMCs. The receptors come from a man in his fifties or sixties in good health and CMV-seronegative.

The genes are TRBV6-1 and TRBJ2-5, with 7 positions matching TRBD2. V shed 1 base, J shed 2 bases, and the junction held 7 bases outside the gene matches. CDR3 length: 16 residues. The germline CDR1 and CDR2 sequences are MNHNS and SASEGT. Written as DNA, the CDR3 is TGTGCCAGCAGTGAAGGATTTGGTAGCGGGCAAGAGACCCAGTACTTC. Residues: CASSEGFGSGQETQYF.

The gene calls are TRBV2 and TRBJ2-7; possible D gene TRBD2, 6 bases. The CDR3 is made up of 18 amino acids. Germline V CDR1 and CDR2: SNHLY, FYNNEI. The V gene lost 3 bases and the J gene lost 4 bases, with 25 bases spanning the gap. CDR3 bases: TGTGCCAGCAGTGAGAGGAGGGTAGGGAACTCAGGAGGGTACGAGCAGTACTTC. Translation gives CASSERRVGNSGGYEQYF.

The J gene is TRBJ2-3, the V gene TRBV4-3, with 10 bases matching TRBD2. The V segment lost 4 bases and the J segment 2 bases; nucleotides outside the gene matches: 18. In germline, CDR1 is LGHNA, CDR2 YSLEER. The CDR3 contains 20 residues. CDR3 loop: CASSPRHPSGGRMNTDTQYF. CDR3 nucleotides: TGCGCCAGCAGCCCTAGGCACCCTAGCGGGGGCCGGATGAACACAGATACGCAGTATTTT.

The V gene is TRBV19, the J gene TRBJ1-1; TRBD1 matches 8 bases. Looked up from germline, CDR1 is LNHDA and CDR2 is SQIVND (reference sequence). The V segment lost 6 bases and the J segment 4 bases; nucleotides outside the gene matches: 4. The CDR3 has 13 amino acids. The chain's CDR3 is CASRNRGATEAFF. The CDR3 DNA reads as TGTGCCAGTAGGAACAGGGGGGCCACTGAAGCTTTCTTT.

This clone was found a few times. The rearrangement uses TRBV5-5 and TRBJ2-7, with D possibly TRBD1 on 5 matching bases. Trimming took 0 bases from V and 1 from J, leaving 8 bases between them. Per germline, CDR1 SGHKS and CDR2 YYEKEE (reference sequence). This CDR3 region has 14 residues. This CDR3 is CASSLVQGSYEQYF. CDR3 nucleotides: TGTGCCAGCAGCTTGGTTCAGGGATCCTACGAGCAGTACTTC.

This sequence joins TRBV7-4 and TRBJ2-7; D remains unclear. V was trimmed by 1 base and J by 3 bases, leaving 10 bases between them. CDR3 length: 14 amino acids. Germline V gives CDR1 SGHVT, CDR2 SQSDAQ. In DNA, the CDR3 is TGTGCCAGCAGCTTAGTGGTGGGCAACTACGAGCAGTACTTC. It specifies CASSLVVGNYEQYF.

The V call is TRBV28, the J call TRBJ1-5; 11 positions match TRBD1. J was trimmed by 4 bases and V by 1 base; bases with no gene match: 6. Germline V gene sequence: CDR1 MDHEN, CDR2 SYDVKM. This CDR3 comprises 17 residues. The CDR3 loop is CASSLFWTGGRNQPQHF. DNA for the CDR3: TGTGCCAGCAGTTTATTTTGGACAGGGGGCCGGAATCAGCCCCAGCATTTT. Full variable domain (outside the CDR3, taken from reference TRBV28 and TRBJ1-5): DVKVTQSSRYLVKRTGEKVFLECVQDMDHENMFWYRQDPGLGLRLIYFSYDVKMKEKGDIPEGYSVSREKKERFSLILESASTNQTSMYLCASSLFWTGGRNQPQHFGDGTRLSIL.

J is TRBJ2-7 and V is TRBV5-4; 10 bases agree with TRBD1. Germline trimming cut 8 bases from V and 8 bases from J; bases unmatched to any gene: 13. The CDR3 covers 14 residues. Germline V lookup: CDR1 SGHNT, CDR2 YYREEE (reference sequence). The CDR3 nucleotides read TGTGCCAGTCGGGACAGGGGCTCTGTGAATCAGCAGTACTTC. Its protein product is CASRDRGSVNQQYF.

This sequence joins TRBV7-6 and TRBJ2-5, with D tentatively TRBD1 (5 bases). The DNA matches TRBJ2-7 better at its end, which makes the J call doubtful. This CDR3 is built from 12 residues. In germline, CDR1 is SGHVS, CDR2 FNYEAQ. As DNA, the CDR3 is TGTGCCAGCAGCTTACAGGGCTACGAGCAGTACTTC. This sequence encodes CASSLQGYEQYF.

This clone was observed once. The rearrangement joins TRBV2 to TRBJ2-5; D gene ambiguous. This CDR3 spans 14 amino acids. Germline V gene data show CDR1 as SNHLY and CDR2 as FYNNEI. V dropped 6 bases and J dropped 4 bases, with 15 bases sitting between them. In nucleotides, the CDR3 is TGTGCCAGCAGCCAGCAGTTGAGGTCAGAGACCCAGTACTTC. This encodes CASSQQLRSETQYF.

The chain carries TRBV7-9 and TRBJ2-3, with 7 bases that match TRBD1. Germline CDR1 and CDR2: SEHNR and FQNEAQ (reference sequence). V gave up 6 bases and J gave up 2 bases; unmatched junction bases: 8. The CDR3 is made up of 15 amino acids. CDR3 in amino acids: CASRGQQVNTDTQYF. The CDR3 nucleotides are TGTGCCAGCAGGGGACAGCAAGTAAACACAGATACGCAGTATTTT.

The chain uses TRBV2 and TRBJ1-6; D gene unclear. The CDR3 has 15 amino acids. V was pared by 4 bases and J by 7 bases, with 14 bases between. Germline V gives CDR1 SNHLY, CDR2 FYNNEI. The CDR3 sequence is CASSVSSPGNSPLHF. The CDR3 bases are TGTGCCAGCAGTGTCAGTTCCCCGGGGAATTCACCCCTCCACTTT. Looking up the rest from reference TRBV2 and TRBJ1-6 gives the full variable domain: EPEVTQTPSHQVTQMGQEVILRCVPISNHLYFYWYRQILGQKVEFLVSFYNNEISEKSEIFDDQFSVERPDGSNFTLKIRSTKLEDSAMYFCASSVSSPGNSPLHFGNGTRLTVT.

The chain links TRBV5-1 to TRBJ1-6; D is possibly TRBD1 (6 bases). Trimming took 2 bases from V and 9 from J, leaving 18 bases between them. Germline V gene sequence: CDR1 SGHRS, CDR2 YFSETQ. The CDR3 loop spans 16 amino acids. Here the CDR3 reads CASSLELDRSTSPLHF. The CDR3 nucleotides are TGCGCCAGCAGCTTAGAGCTCGACAGGTCCACTTCACCCCTCCACTTT. The whole variable domain, filled in from reference TRBV5-1 and TRBJ1-6, reads KAGVTQTPRYLIKTRGQQVTLSCSPISGHRSVSWYQQTPGQGLQFLFEYFSETQRNKGNFPGRFSGRQFSNSRSEMNVSTLELGDSALYLCASSLELDRSTSPLHFGNGTRLTVT.

The genes are TRBV5-1 and TRBJ1-6; D ambiguous. Germline loops: CDR1 SGHRS, CDR2 YFSETQ. Trimming left V 0 bases short and J 7 bases short, with 2 bases between. This CDR3 region has 12 residues. CDR3 DNA: TGCGCCAGCAGCTTGGCGAATTCACCCCTCCACTTT. It translates to CASSLANSPLHF. Variable domain in full (rest from reference TRBV5-1 and TRBJ1-6): KAGVTQTPRYLIKTRGQQVTLSCSPISGHRSVSWYQQTPGQGLQFLFEYFSETQRNKGNFPGRFSGRQFSNSRSEMNVSTLELGDSALYLCASSLANSPLHFGNGTRLTVT.

The rearrangement uses TRBV5-1 and TRBJ2-1, with TRBD2 matching over 13 bases. This CDR3 has 15 residues. The ends lost 4 bases at V and 10 bases at J; junction bases unmatched: 8. From germline, CDR1 is SGHRS and CDR2 YFSETQ. As DNA, the CDR3 is TGCGCCAGCAGCACCACTAGCGGGGGGGCTTGGGAGCAGTTCTTC. Its translation: CASSTTSGGAWEQFF.

The rearrangement links TRBV5-4 to TRBJ1-6; D possibly corresponds to TRBD1 (5 bases). The germline V and J ends were trimmed by 2 bases and 5 bases, with 17 bases remaining between them. Germline loops: CDR1 SGHNT, CDR2 YYREEE (reference sequence). The CDR3 spans 17 residues. CDR3 in DNA: TGTGCCAGCAGCTTCCATATCAGGGCTGATAATAATTCACCCCTCCACTTT. This translates into CASSFHIRADNNSPLHF.

The chain links TRBV25-1 to TRBJ1-1; 7 bases map to TRBD1. This CDR3 region has 14 residues. From germline, CDR1 is MGHDK and CDR2 SYGVNS. With 7 bases clipped from V and 4 bases from J, the junction kept 9 bases outside the gene matches. CDR3 protein: CASIPTGARTEAFF. The CDR3 DNA sequence: TGTGCCAGCATCCCTACAGGGGCCCGCACTGAAGCTTTCTTT. Filled out from reference TRBV25-1 and TRBJ1-1, the complete variable domain reads EADIYQTPRYLVIGTGKKITLECSQTMGHDKMYWYQQDPGMELHLIHYSYGVNSTEKGDLSSESTVSRIRTEHFPLTLESARPSHTSQYLCASIPTGARTEAFFGQGTRLTVV.

This clone was observed a handful of times. The V gene is TRBV7-3, the J gene TRBJ2-5; the match to TRBD2 covers 8 bases. The ends lost 5 bases at V and 2 bases at J; junction bases unmatched: 13. The CDR3 is made up of 17 amino acids. The germline gives CDR1 SGHTA, CDR2 FQGTGA. For the CDR3, the DNA is TGTGCCAGCAGCCTCGTGGGTCGGGGGGGTGGGCAAGAGACCCAGTACTTC. Protein: CASSLVGRGGGQETQYF.

This clone is a singleton in its sample. This sequence joins TRBV11-3 and TRBJ2-1; no clear D gene. V was trimmed by 4 bases and J by 3 bases, leaving 13 bases between them. The CDR3 sequence is 15 residues long. Germline V lookup: CDR1 SGHNT, CDR2 YENEEA. CDR3 in DNA: TGTGCCAGCAGCTCCGACCTAACGGGCTACAATGAGCAGTTCTTC. Residues: CASSSDLTGYNEQFF.

The chain is built from TRBV28 and TRBJ1-5; D is ambiguous. CDR3 length: 14 residues. Trimming pared 3 bases from V and 2 bases from J, leaving 8 bases between. Germline values: CDR1 MDHEN, CDR2 SYDVKM. CDR3 sequence: CASSLVRGNQPQHF. The CDR3 coding sequence is TGTGCCAGCAGTTTGGTCCGGGGCAATCAGCCCCAGCATTTT. Supplemented by reference TRBV28 and TRBJ1-5, the full variable domain reads DVKVTQSSRYLVKRTGEKVFLECVQDMDHENMFWYRQDPGLGLRLIYFSYDVKMKEKGDIPEGYSVSREKKERFSLILESASTNQTSMYLCASSLVRGNQPQHFGDGTRLSIL.

J is TRBJ1-4 and V is TRBV4-2; perhaps TRBD1 as D (6 bases). The CDR3 contains 14 residues. V lost 4 bases to trimming and J lost 4 bases, with 10 bases between them. Germline values: CDR1 LGHNA, CDR2 YNFKEQ. CDR3 nucleotides: TGTGCCAGCAGCCGACAGGCCGATAATGAAAAACTGTTTTTT. Its protein product is CASSRQADNEKLFF.

This chain links TRBV12-5 with TRBJ1-2, with D unclear. This CDR3 comprises 14 residues. Trimming cost V 4 bases and J 2 bases, with 11 bases left between them. Germline loops: CDR1 LGHNT, CDR2 FRNRAP. The DNA for the CDR3 is TGTGCTAGTGGTTCCGGCGGGTTCAACTATGGCTACACCTTC. Translated: CASGSGGFNYGYTF.

The chain links TRBV7-9 to TRBJ1-2; possible D gene TRBD1, 5 bases. Trimming pared 8 bases from V and 8 bases from J, leaving 24 bases between. The germline CDR1 and CDR2 sequences are SEHNR and FQNEAQ (reference sequence). This CDR3 region has 15 residues. The CDR3 here is CASLVSGSLLGGYTF. CDR3 nucleotide sequence: TGTGCCAGCCTGGTGTCAGGGTCTCTATTGGGAGGCTACACCTTC.

This clone has just a few counts. The J gene is TRBJ2-3, the V gene TRBV6-6; D gene unclear. In germline, CDR1 is MNHNY, CDR2 SVGAGI (reference sequence). The CDR3 spans 13 residues. V lost 0 bases and J 5 bases, leaving 6 bases between the germline ends. The chain's CDR3 is CASSYSGRDTQYF. The DNA for the CDR3 is TGTGCCAGCAGTTACTCGGGCAGAGATACGCAGTATTTT.

The J gene is TRBJ1-2, the V gene TRBV29-1, with 8 positions matching TRBD1. Germline CDR1 SQVTM, CDR2 ANQGSEA. The ends lost 4 bases at V and 2 bases at J; junction bases unmatched: 12. This CDR3 is built from 16 residues. CDR3 sequence reads: CSVVESGTGPNYGYTF. CDR3 bases: TGCAGCGTTGTCGAGAGTGGGACAGGCCCAAACTATGGCTACACCTTC.

This clone was detected only once. The gene calls are TRBV5-1 and TRBJ2-7; 7 positions match TRBD1. The V gene end was trimmed by 5 bases and the J gene end by 3 bases; junction bases not matched to a gene: 14. The CDR3 totals 16 residues. Germline-derived CDR1 and CDR2 are SGHRS and YFSETQ. Written as DNA, the CDR3 is TGCGCCAGCAGTTTATTCGGACAGGCATCAAACTACGAGCAGTACTTC. Amino acids: CASSLFGQASNYEQYF. Looking up the rest from reference TRBV5-1 and TRBJ2-7 gives the full variable domain: KAGVTQTPRYLIKTRGQQVTLSCSPISGHRSVSWYQQTPGQGLQFLFEYFSETQRNKGNFPGRFSGRQFSNSRSEMNVSTLELGDSALYLCASSLFGQASNYEQYFGPGTRLTVT.

This clone has a handful of counts. The genes are TRBV19 and TRBJ2-3, with 9 bases that match TRBD1. Trimming at V came to 5 bases and at J to 0 bases, leaving 3 bases not matched to a gene. This CDR3 spans 15 amino acids. The germline V gene has CDR1 LNHDA and CDR2 SQIVND (reference sequence). For the CDR3, the DNA is TGTGCCAGTAGTCCCGACAGGGGGAGCACAGATACGCAGTATTTT. Translated: CASSPDRGSTDTQYF.

This CDR3 reads CASSVATGESYGYTF. The CDR3 DNA reads as TGTGCCAGCAGCGTCGCGACAGGGGAGTCCTATGGCTACACCTTC. This chain uses TRBV7-2 with TRBJ1-2; 8 bases fit TRBD1. Germline CDR1 and CDR2: SGHTA and FQGNSA. The CDR3 is 15 residues long. Trimming took 5 bases from V and 4 from J; bases not matched to a gene: 9.

The V call is TRBV2, the J call TRBJ1-5, with D maybe TRBD1 (5 bases). V dropped 7 bases and J dropped 4 bases, with 17 bases sitting between them. Germline V CDR1 and CDR2: SNHLY, FYNNEI. The CDR3 runs 15 residues. The CDR3 protein is CASILGRERNQPQHF. The CDR3 DNA sequence: TGTGCCAGCATCCTGGGCAGGGAAAGGAATCAGCCCCAGCATTTT.

This clone appeared a single time. The chain employs TRBV27 and TRBJ1-3; a possible D gene is TRBD1 (6 bases). This CDR3 region has 13 residues. The V and J ends lost 4 bases and 2 bases respectively, with 6 bases between them. Germline V gene data show CDR1 as MNHEY and CDR2 as SMNVEV (reference sequence). CDR3 region: CASSWTAGNTIYF. DNA for the CDR3: TGTGCCAGCAGTTGGACAGCTGGAAACACCATATATTTT.